The 27 T cell receptor beta chains given below trace back to one sample, sequenced in a study of Tregs in tolerant kidney transplant recipients. The data were produced by immunoSEQ multiplex PCR, yet TCRdb's version contains in-frame clones alone and is incomplete. The data show some 55,000 clones, around 88% seen once. The sample comprised CD4+ T cells from blood. These receptors all stem from a human donor in good health.

This clone is judged medium-sized (0.01 to 0.1%). CDR3 nucleotides: TGTGCCAGCAGTTATCAGGGGCTAAATCAGCCCCAGCATTTT. Translation gives CASSYQGLNQPQHF. V and J are TRBV6-6 and TRBJ1-5; possible D gene TRBD1, 6 bases. V lost 3 bases, J lost 4 bases, and 10 bases lay in between. CDR1 is MNHNY, CDR2 SVGAGI, per germline (reference sequence). The CDR3 is made up of 14 amino acids.

The V and J genes are TRBV10-3 and TRBJ2-5, with D maybe TRBD2 (5 bases). V lost 10 bases and J 3 bases, leaving 18 bases between the germline ends. Germline lookup yields CDR1 ENHRY and CDR2 SYGVKD. The CDR3 runs to 14 residues. In nucleotides, the CDR3 is TGTGCCACCCACCAGCCCGGGGTAGAAGAGACCCAGTACTTC. Residues: CATHQPGVEETQYF.

This clone appeared a single time. This chain uses TRBV25-1 with TRBJ1-1; a weak D match, TRBD1 (5 bases). Germline loops: CDR1 MGHDK, CDR2 SYGVNS. The CDR3 runs 15 residues. Trimming cost V 0 bases and J 6 bases, with 14 bases left between them. The CDR3 DNA reads TGTGCCAGCAGTGAATATGTCTCTGGGACGTCTGAAGCTTTCTTT. Translating it yields CASSEYVSGTSEAFF.

This clone is a singleton in its sample. V is TRBV7-2 and J is TRBJ2-7; the D is unclear. This CDR3 region has 11 residues. CDR1 and CDR2 (germline): SGHTA, FQGNSA. The V gene lost 1 base and the J gene lost 5 bases, with 3 bases spanning the gap. The CDR3 DNA reads TGTGCCAGCAGCTTAGTGGACGAGCAGTACTTC. Its translation is CASSLVDEQYF.

The rearrangement uses TRBV7-9 and TRBJ2-7; 10 nucleotides agree with TRBD1. V lost 5 bases, J lost 4 bases, and 5 bases stayed unmatched. The CDR3 runs to 14 residues. Germline V gene lookup returns CDR1 SEHNR and CDR2 FQNEAQ (reference sequence). CDR3 residues: CASSTGTGEYEQYF. CDR3 in DNA: TGTGCCAGCAGCACCGGGACAGGGGAATACGAGCAGTACTTC.

To note about this clone: The germline gene is not matched at one end of the junction; a read error may be the cause. V is TRBV10-3 and J is TRBJ2-7; the D gene is possibly TRBD2 (6 bases). The germline V gene encodes CDR1 ENHRY and CDR2 SYGVKD. The CDR3 contains 13 residues. In DNA form, the CDR3 reads TGCGCCGGACGCCGGGACTCTAACTACGAGCAGTACTTC. Translated, it gives CAGRRDSNYEQYF.

The genes are TRBV11-3 and TRBJ2-1; 9 bases line up with TRBD2. This CDR3 spans 16 amino acids. Germline V lookup: CDR1 SGHNT, CDR2 YENEEA. V dropped 2 bases and J dropped 6; count of bases not matched to a gene: 8. The CDR3 DNA reads as TGTGCCAGCAGCTTAAGGCAGCGGGAGGATGGCAATGAGCAGTTCTTC. Translation: CASSLRQREDGNEQFF. Full variable domain (rest looked up from reference TRBV11-3 and TRBJ2-1): EAGVVQSPRYKIIEKKQPVAFWCNPISGHNTLYWYLQNLGQGPELLIRYENEEAVDDSQLPKDRFSAERLKGVDSTLKIQPAELGDSAVYLCASSLRQREDGNEQFFGPGTRLTVL.

V is TRBV29-1 and J is TRBJ1-1; D may be TRBD1 (6 bases). The CDR3 totals 13 residues. The germline V gene encodes CDR1 SQVTM and CDR2 ANQGSEA. The V end lost 6 bases, the J end lost 3 bases, and 14 bases lay between the germline ends. CDR3 DNA sequence: TGCAGCGTACAGGGCGGAAAGGACACTGAAGCTTTCTTT. Residues: CSVQGGKDTEAFF.

This chain's CDR3 is CASSKSQNLHETQYF. The CDR3 coding sequence is TGTGCCAGCAGCAAATCACAGAACCTGCACGAGACCCAGTACTTC. The V and J genes are TRBV6-5 and TRBJ2-5, with D hard to call. Per the germline V gene, CDR1 is MNHEY and CDR2 is SVGAGI. Deletions cut 6 bases from V and 5 bases from J, with 19 bases between. CDR3 size: 15 residues.

The chain is built from TRBV30 and TRBJ2-7; D may be TRBD2 (5 bases). This CDR3 contains 14 residues. Looked up from germline, CDR1 is GTSNPN and CDR2 is SVGIG (reference sequence). V was trimmed by 3 bases and J by 5 bases, leaving 17 bases between them. The CDR3 bases are TGTGCCTGGAGGTGGGGAGATAGGATGGACGAGCAGTACTTC. This encodes CAWRWGDRMDEQYF.

The CDR3 DNA reads as TGTGCCAGCAGTGACAGGGGTTATAACTATGGCTACACCTTC. Encoded protein: CASSDRGYNYGYTF. The chain uses TRBV6-1 and TRBJ1-2; weak D call: TRBD1 (6 bases). This CDR3 is 14 amino acids long. Trimming cost V 3 bases and J 1 base, with 9 bases left between them. Germline V gene data show CDR1 as MNHNS and CDR2 as SASEGT.

The gene calls are TRBV27 and TRBJ2-5, with D maybe TRBD1 (6 bases). The germline V and J ends were trimmed by 4 bases and 4 bases, with 19 bases remaining between them. CDR1 is MNHEY, CDR2 SMNVEV, per germline (reference sequence). The CDR3 runs 16 residues. The CDR3 DNA reads as TGTGCCAGCAGTTCCAACGTACAGGGTTTGGGAGAGACCCAGTACTTC. It specifies CASSSNVQGLGETQYF.

V and J are TRBV5-1 and TRBJ2-1; 7 nucleotides agree with TRBD1. The CDR3 covers 15 residues. J was trimmed by 6 bases and V by 1 base; bases with no gene match: 7. Germline V CDR1 and CDR2: SGHRS, YFSETQ. The CDR3 DNA is TGCGCCAGCAGCTTGTGGGGAGAGGGGGCCAATGAGCAGTTCTTC. Amino acid sequence: CASSLWGEGANEQFF.

The chain couples TRBV6-4 to TRBJ1-5; tentative D call: TRBD1 (5 bases). The germline gives CDR1 MRHNA, CDR2 SNTAGT. V shed 2 bases and J shed 4 bases, with 9 bases lying between them. This CDR3 spans 14 amino acids. CDR3 sequence: CASSDVAGNQPQHF. CDR3 bases: TGTGCCAGCAGTGACGTGGCAGGGAATCAGCCCCAGCATTTT.

The chain links TRBV18 to TRBJ2-5; D may be TRBD1 (7 bases). The CDR3 is 16 amino acids. Germline V lookup: CDR1 KGHSH, CDR2 LQKENI. Trimming took 0 bases from V and 12 from J, leaving 23 bases between them. Written as DNA, the CDR3 is TGTGCCAGCTCACCACCTTATCGACAGGGAGGTAGGAGCAAGTACTTC. Translating gives CASSPPYRQGGRSKYF. Full variable domain (missing parts from reference TRBV18 and TRBJ2-5): NAGVMQNPRHLVRRRGQEARLRCSPMKGHSHVYWYRQLPEEGLKFMVYLQKENIIDESGMPKERFSAEFPKEGPSILRIQQVVRGDSAAYFCASSPPYRQGGRSKYFGPGTRLLVL.

The V gene is TRBV15, the J gene TRBJ2-5, with D perhaps TRBD1 (5 bases). V gave up 1 base and J gave up 5 bases, with 11 bases separating them. This CDR3 comprises 14 residues. Germline lookup yields CDR1 LNHNV and CDR2 YYDKDF (reference sequence). CDR3 residues: CATSRGGPLETQYF. CDR3 in DNA: TGTGCCACCAGCAGAGGGGGCCCCCTGGAGACCCAGTACTTC.

The V call is TRBV11-2, the J call TRBJ1-3; weak D call: TRBD1 (6 bases). With 4 bases removed from V and 4 bases from J, the gap between germline ends came to 14 bases. CDR1 is SGHAT and CDR2 is FQNNGV in the germline V gene. CDR3 size: 15 residues. The CDR3 is CASSSKQGFGNTIYF. CDR3 DNA sequence: TGTGCCAGCAGCTCTAAACAGGGATTCGGAAACACCATATATTTT.

This clone was counted only a few times. The V and J genes are TRBV14 and TRBJ1-3; D unclear. Deletions cut 0 bases from V and 0 bases from J, with 9 bases between. CDR3 length: 16 amino acids. Germline V gives CDR1 SGHDN, CDR2 FVKESK. For the CDR3, the DNA is TGTGCCAGCAGCCAAGAGCGGGTCTACTCTGGAAACACCATATATTTT. Translating gives CASSQERVYSGNTIYF.

The chain joins TRBV4-3 to TRBJ2-3; D might be TRBD1 or TRBD2, each matching 6 bases. The CDR3 runs to 16 residues. Germline V CDR1 and CDR2: LGHNA, YSLEER. V gave up 1 base and J gave up 4 bases, with 15 bases separating them. This CDR3 is CASSQVFPGGADTQYF. The CDR3 DNA reads TGCGCCAGCAGCCAAGTTTTTCCCGGGGGCGCAGATACGCAGTATTTT.

The genes are TRBV25-1 and TRBJ2-3, with D hard to call. CDR1 is MGHDK and CDR2 is SYGVNS in the germline V gene. V was shortened by 11 bases and J by 1 base, with 25 bases between the two germline ends. The CDR3 is made up of 17 amino acids. CDR3 in amino acids: CALSNSGPPMGTDTQYF. CDR3 coding DNA: TGTGCCTTATCGAATTCCGGGCCTCCAATGGGCACAGATACGCAGTATTTT.

J is TRBJ1-6 and V is TRBV7-2; TRBD1 matches 7 bases. Germline V lookup: CDR1 SGHTA, CDR2 FQGNSA. Trimming took 5 bases from V and 8 from J; bases not matched to a gene: 3. This CDR3 region has 13 residues. Written as DNA, the CDR3 is TGTGCCAGCAGCATAACAGGGGATTCACCCCTCCACTTT. This sequence encodes CASSITGDSPLHF. The whole variable domain, filled in from reference TRBV7-2 and TRBJ1-6, reads GAGVSQSPSNKVTEKGKDVELRCDPISGHTALYWYRQSLGQGLEFLIYFQGNSAPDKSGLPSDRFSAERTGGSVSTLTIQRTQQEDSAVYLCASSITGDSPLHFGNGTRLTVT.

This chain joins TRBV7-2 and TRBJ1-1; 7 nucleotides line up with TRBD1. Germline lookup yields CDR1 SGHTA and CDR2 FQGNSA. CDR3 size: 14 residues. V lost 6 bases to trimming and J lost 7 bases; unmatched junction nucleotides: 11. The CDR3: CASRAEGGAGEAFF. The CDR3 DNA follows: TGTGCCAGCAGGGCCGAAGGGGGCGCCGGTGAAGCTTTCTTT.

The rearrangement joins TRBV9 to TRBJ2-5; no definite D call. The last part of the DNA fits TRBJ2-7 better; the J call may be wrong. CDR1 SGDLS and CDR2 YYNGEE come from the germline V gene. This CDR3 comprises 14 residues. CDR3 nucleotide sequence: TGTGCCAGCAGCGTAGGGTCGGGTACCTACGAGCAGTACTTC. Translation gives CASSVGSGTYEQYF.

This chain connects TRBV5-6 to TRBJ1-6, with D uncertain. This CDR3 has 16 amino acids. CDR1 and CDR2 (germline): SGHDT, YYEEEE. V was clipped by 5 bases and J by 0 bases, with 12 bases between them. CDR3 sequence: CASSFRTSSYNSPLHF. The CDR3 DNA reads TGTGCCAGCAGTTTCCGGACGAGCTCCTATAATTCACCCCTCCACTTT.

The rearrangement links TRBV4-1 to TRBJ1-4; TRBD1 matches at 8 bases. The CDR3 runs to 19 residues. The V gene's germline CDR1 is MGHRA and CDR2 YSYEKL. The V gene end was trimmed by 4 bases and the J gene end by 7 bases; junction bases not matched to a gene: 20. For the CDR3, the DNA is TGCGCCAGCAGCCCACACCCTTTACAGGGGGGGGGTGCGGGTGAAAAACTGTTTTTT. It translates to CASSPHPLQGGGAGEKLFF.

The V gene is TRBV30, the J gene TRBJ2-1; D unclear. From germline, CDR1 is GTSNPN and CDR2 SVGIG (reference sequence). CDR3 size: 14 residues. The V and J ends lost 3 bases and 7 bases respectively, with 16 bases between them. The CDR3 DNA is TGTGCCTGGAGATCGTGGAAAAGAGGAAATGAGCAGTTCTTC. The encoded protein is CAWRSWKRGNEQFF.

This clone has more than one count but fewer than ten. The chain links TRBV10-3 to TRBJ1-5, with a tentative D call TRBD1 (6 bases). The V gene lost 1 base and the J gene lost 0 bases, with 19 bases spanning the gap. Per the germline V gene, CDR1 is ENHRY and CDR2 is SYGVKD. The CDR3 totals 19 residues. Here the CDR3 DNA reads TGTGCCATCAGTGAGTTAGGAGGGGGGAGTCTGGGTAGCAATCAGCCCCAGCATTTT. Residues: CAISELGGGSLGSNQPQHF.